This T cell receptor beta chain was recovered during a study of shared clonotypes between healthy human individuals. CDR3 size: 17 residues. With 3 bases clipped from V and 1 base from J, the junction kept 7 bases outside the gene matches. Germline V gene sequence: CDR1 SGHNT, CDR2 YYREEE (reference sequence). Using immunoSEQ multiplex PCR, the repertoire was profiled, and TCRdb retains in-frame clones only, with some absent. The sample lists approximately 500,000 clones; 79% were seen once. This TCR derives from a middle-aged woman in good health. Some clones in this sample may be carry-over from other donors' samples. Input material: PBMCs. V and J are TRBV5-4 and TRBJ2-1, with 10 bases matching TRBD2. CDR3 in DNA: TGTGCCAGCAGCTGGACTTTAGCGGGAGGATCCTACAATGAGCAGTTCTTC. Residues: CASSWTLAGGSYNEQFF.